This T cell receptor (beta chain) was found in a study of ipilimumab plus nivolumab after autologous stem cell transplantation. Study-wide context: Median doses per patient: roughly five ipilimumab, about 8 nivolumab.

TCRdb's table, derived via immunoSEQ multiplex PCR, lists solely in-frame clones and lacks some. Of around 17,000 clones listed, about three quarters were seen once; the top ten hold less than 25%. V lost 7 bases and J 4 bases, leaving 16 bases between the germline ends. Germline CDR1 LNHDA, CDR2 SQIVND (reference sequence). The CDR3 totals 14 residues. Checkpoint therapy with ipilimumab 1 mg/kg began 14 to 28 days after transplant. Patients received nivolumab 3 mg/kg at weeks 1, 4, 7, 10, then fortnightly to week 26. Sequenced here: PBMCs, sampled in a trial of ipilimumab plus nivolumab as post-transplant consolidation. V is TRBV19 and J is TRBJ1-2; D possibly corresponds to TRBD1 (6 bases). The sequence came from a male donor with diffuse large B-cell lymphoma. CDR3 bases: TGTGCCAGTACCCGATATGGGGGCACCTATGGCTACACCTTC. Its translation is CASTRYGGTYGYTF.